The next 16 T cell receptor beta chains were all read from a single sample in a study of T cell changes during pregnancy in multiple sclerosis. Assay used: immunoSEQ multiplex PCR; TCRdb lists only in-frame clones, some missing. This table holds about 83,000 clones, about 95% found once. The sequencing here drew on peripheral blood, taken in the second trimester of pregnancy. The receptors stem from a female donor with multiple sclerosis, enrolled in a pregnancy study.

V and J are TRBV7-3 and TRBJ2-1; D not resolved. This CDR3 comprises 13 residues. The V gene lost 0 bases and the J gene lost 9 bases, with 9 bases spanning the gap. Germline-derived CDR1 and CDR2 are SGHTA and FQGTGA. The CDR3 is CASSLTTTSEQFF. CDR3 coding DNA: TGTGCCAGCAGCTTAACGACGACTTCTGAGCAGTTCTTC.

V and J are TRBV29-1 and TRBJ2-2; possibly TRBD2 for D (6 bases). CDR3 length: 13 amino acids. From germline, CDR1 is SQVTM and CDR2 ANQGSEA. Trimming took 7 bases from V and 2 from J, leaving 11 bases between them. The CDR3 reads CSARDSNTGELFF. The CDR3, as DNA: TGCAGCGCACGGGACTCTAACACCGGGGAGCTGTTTTTT.

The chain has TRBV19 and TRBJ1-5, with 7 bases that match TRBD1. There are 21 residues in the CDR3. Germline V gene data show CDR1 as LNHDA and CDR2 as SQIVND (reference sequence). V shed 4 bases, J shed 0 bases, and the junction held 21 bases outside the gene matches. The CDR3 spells CASSTRKTNPGQHYSNQPQHF. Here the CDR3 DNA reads TGTGCCAGTAGTACCAGAAAAACAAATCCGGGACAGCATTATAGCAATCAGCCCCAGCATTTT.

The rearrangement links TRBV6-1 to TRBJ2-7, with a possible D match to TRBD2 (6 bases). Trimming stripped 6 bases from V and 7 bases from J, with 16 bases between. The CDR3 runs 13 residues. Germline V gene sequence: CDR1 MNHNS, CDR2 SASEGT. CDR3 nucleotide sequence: TGTGCCAGCAGCCGCCCGGGGGTGCTAGAGCAGTACTTC. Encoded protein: CASSRPGVLEQYF.

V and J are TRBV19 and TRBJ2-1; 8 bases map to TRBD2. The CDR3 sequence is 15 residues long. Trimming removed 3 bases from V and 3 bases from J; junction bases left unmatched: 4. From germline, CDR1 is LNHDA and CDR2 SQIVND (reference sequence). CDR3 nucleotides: TGTGCCAGTAGTATGACCAGCGGGGGCTACAATGAGCAGTTCTTC. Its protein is CASSMTSGGYNEQFF.

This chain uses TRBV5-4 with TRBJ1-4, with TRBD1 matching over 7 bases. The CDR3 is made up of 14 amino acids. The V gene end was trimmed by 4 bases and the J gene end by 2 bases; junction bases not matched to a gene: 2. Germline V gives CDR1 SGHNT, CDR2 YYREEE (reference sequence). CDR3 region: CASSPGQTNEKLFF. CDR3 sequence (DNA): TGTGCCAGCAGCCCGGGACAGACTAATGAAAAACTGTTTTTT.

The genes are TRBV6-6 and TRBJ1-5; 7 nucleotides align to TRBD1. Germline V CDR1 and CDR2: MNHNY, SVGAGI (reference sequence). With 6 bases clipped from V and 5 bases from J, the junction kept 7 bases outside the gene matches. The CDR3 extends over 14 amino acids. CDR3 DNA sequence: TGTGCCAGCAGCGAACAGGGGAGGTATCAGCCCCAGCATTTT. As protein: CASSEQGRYQPQHF.

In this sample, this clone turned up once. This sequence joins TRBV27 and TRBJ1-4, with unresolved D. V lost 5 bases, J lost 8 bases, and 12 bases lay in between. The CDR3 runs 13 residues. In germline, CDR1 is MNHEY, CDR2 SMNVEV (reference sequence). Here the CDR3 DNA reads TGTGCCAGCAGTCGACAAGCAGGCGAAAAACTGTTTTTT. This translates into CASSRQAGEKLFF. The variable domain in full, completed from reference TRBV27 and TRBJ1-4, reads EAQVTQNPRYLITVTGKKLTVTCSQNMNHEYMSWYRQDPGLGLRQIYYSMNVEVTDKGDVPEGYKVSRKEKRNFPLILESPSPNQTSLYFCASSRQAGEKLFFGSGTQLSVL.

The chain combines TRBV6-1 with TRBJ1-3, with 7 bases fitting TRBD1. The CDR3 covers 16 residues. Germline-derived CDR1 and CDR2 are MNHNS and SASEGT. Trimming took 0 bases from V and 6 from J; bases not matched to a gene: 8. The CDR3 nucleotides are TGTGCCAGCAGTGAAGCTACAGGGGTTACAGTAAACACCATATATTTT. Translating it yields CASSEATGVTVNTIYF.

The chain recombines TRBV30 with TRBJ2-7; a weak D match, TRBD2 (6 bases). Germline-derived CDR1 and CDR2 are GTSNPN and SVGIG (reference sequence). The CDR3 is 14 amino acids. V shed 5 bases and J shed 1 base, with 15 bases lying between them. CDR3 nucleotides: TGTGCCTGGGGGCACATTCGGGGGTCCTACGAGCAGTACTTC. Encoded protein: CAWGHIRGSYEQYF.

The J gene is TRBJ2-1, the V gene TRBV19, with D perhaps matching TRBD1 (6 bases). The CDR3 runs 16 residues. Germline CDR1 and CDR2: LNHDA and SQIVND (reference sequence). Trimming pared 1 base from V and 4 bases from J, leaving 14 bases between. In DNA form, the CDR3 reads TGTGCCAGTAGTATAGGTGCAGGGGCGCCGTACAATGAGCAGTTCTTC. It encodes CASSIGAGAPYNEQFF. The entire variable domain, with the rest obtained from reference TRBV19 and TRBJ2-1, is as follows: DGGITQSPKYLFRKEGQNVTLSCEQNLNHDAMYWYRQDPGQGLRLIYYSQIVNDFQKGDIAEGYSVSREKKESFPLTVTSAQKNPTAFYLCASSIGAGAPYNEQFFGPGTRLTVL.

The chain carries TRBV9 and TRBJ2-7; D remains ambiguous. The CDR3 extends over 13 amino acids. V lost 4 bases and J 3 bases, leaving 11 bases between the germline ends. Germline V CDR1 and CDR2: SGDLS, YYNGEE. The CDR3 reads CASSPSTGYEQYF. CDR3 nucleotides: TGTGCCAGCAGCCCCTCCACGGGCTACGAGCAGTACTTC.

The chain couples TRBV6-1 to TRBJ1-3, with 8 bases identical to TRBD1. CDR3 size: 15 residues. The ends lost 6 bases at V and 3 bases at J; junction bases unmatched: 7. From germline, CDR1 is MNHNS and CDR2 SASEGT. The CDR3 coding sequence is TGTGCCAGCAGCCCCTCGGACAGGGTTGGAAACACCATATATTTT. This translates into CASSPSDRVGNTIYF.

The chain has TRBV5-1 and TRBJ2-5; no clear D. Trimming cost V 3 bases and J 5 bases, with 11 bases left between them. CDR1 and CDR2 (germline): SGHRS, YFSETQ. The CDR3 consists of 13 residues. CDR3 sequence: CASSYTVPETQYF. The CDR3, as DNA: TGCGCCAGCAGCTATACAGTTCCGGAGACCCAGTACTTC.

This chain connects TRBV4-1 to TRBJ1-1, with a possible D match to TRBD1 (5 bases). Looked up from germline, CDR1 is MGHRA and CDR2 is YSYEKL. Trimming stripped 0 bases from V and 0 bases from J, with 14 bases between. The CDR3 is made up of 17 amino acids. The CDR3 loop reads CASSQERGRAMNTEAFF. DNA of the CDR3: TGCGCCAGCAGCCAAGAAAGGGGCAGGGCGATGAACACTGAAGCTTTCTTT.

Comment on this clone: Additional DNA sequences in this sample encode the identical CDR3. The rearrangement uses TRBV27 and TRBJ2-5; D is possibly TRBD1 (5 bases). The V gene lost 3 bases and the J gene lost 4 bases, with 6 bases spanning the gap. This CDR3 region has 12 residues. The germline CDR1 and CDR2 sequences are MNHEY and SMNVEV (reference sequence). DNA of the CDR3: TGTGCCAGCAGTTTTAGGGGAGAGACCCAGTACTTC. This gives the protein CASSFRGETQYF.